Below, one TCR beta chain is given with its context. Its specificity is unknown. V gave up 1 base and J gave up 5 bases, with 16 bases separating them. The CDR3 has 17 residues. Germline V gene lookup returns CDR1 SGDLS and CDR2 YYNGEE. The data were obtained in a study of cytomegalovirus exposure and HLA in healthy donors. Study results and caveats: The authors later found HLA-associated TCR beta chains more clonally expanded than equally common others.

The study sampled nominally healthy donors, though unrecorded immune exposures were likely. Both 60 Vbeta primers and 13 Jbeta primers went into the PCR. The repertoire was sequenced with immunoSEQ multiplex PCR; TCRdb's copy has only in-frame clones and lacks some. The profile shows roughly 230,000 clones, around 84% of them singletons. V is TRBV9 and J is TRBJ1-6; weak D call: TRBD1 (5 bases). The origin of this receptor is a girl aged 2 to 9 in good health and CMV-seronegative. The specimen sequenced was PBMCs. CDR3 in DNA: TGTGCCAGCAGCGTATCTCGACAGACCTATAATAATTCACCCCTCCACTTT. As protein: CASSVSRQTYNNSPLHF.